The clone carrying this T cell receptor beta chain came up a few times. Antigen specificity is unknown. The V and J ends lost 4 bases and 2 bases, in that order; junction bases with no gene match: 0. Germline CDR1 MNHNS, CDR2 SASEGT. The CDR3 spans 15 residues. Donors showed nominal health when sampled, although they likely had unrecorded immune exposures. The data belong to a study of cytomegalovirus exposure and HLA in healthy donors. General study results and limits: Later analysis showed TCR association rates varying by HLA locus, highest for DRB1 and lowest for HLA-C. A later analysis reportedly found that, within productive TCRs, an Asian-associated ancestry cluster had fewer N-insertions than the mean observed across the roughly 690 donors. It emerged from a later analysis that several of the most significant clusters appeared to be linked to common viral pathogens.

Amplification used 60 Vbeta primers and 13 Jbeta primers. TCRdb's copy holds only in-frame clones and misses some; the assay was immunoSEQ multiplex PCR. The sample consists of about 160,000 clones, roughly two thirds of them appearing once. The genes are TRBV6-1 and TRBJ2-5; TRBD2 agrees at 14 bases. The TCR sequence derives from a woman in her 30s in good health and CMV-seronegative. Material for sequencing was PBMCs. CDR3 DNA: TGTGCCAGCAGTGGACTAGCGGGGGGGCAAGAGACCCAGTACTTC. Translation: CASSGLAGGQETQYF.